The 12 T cell receptor beta chains presented below share a single source sample, sequenced in a study of T cells after yellow fever vaccination (dated by TCRdb to about 2019). Library creation used 5' RACE. The instrument given in TCRdb is Illumina NovaSeq 6000. TCRdb itself trimmed the public reads at Q25 with fastp, ran MiXCR and retained productive beta chains. Here each entry gathers all rows of one CDR3 protein and keeps the most common genes and DNA. This sample holds roughly 99,000 distinct CDR3 sequences; around 5.8% were observed only once. Of the sample, over 40% is held by the ten largest clones. The treatment or condition label, as the study defines it: live attenuated yellow fever vaccine strain. This material consisted of CD8+ T cells sorted from PBMCs, taken 10 days after the yellow fever booster vaccination. The receptor source for this set is a man between 18 and 35 years old who received the YFV17D yellow fever vaccine.

This chain connects TRBV13 to TRBJ2-1, with TRBD2 as a possible D gene (6 bases). Trimming stripped 6 bases from V and 6 bases from J, with 15 bases between. There are 14 residues in the CDR3. Germline loops: CDR1 PRHDT, CDR2 FYEKMQ (reference sequence). This CDR3 reads CASSYLGGPNEQFF. CDR3 nucleotide sequence: TGTGCCAGCAGTTACCTCGGGGGTCCCAATGAGCAGTTCTTC.

V and J are TRBV19 and TRBJ2-3; tentative D call: TRBD1 (7 bases). Looked up from germline, CDR1 is LNHDA and CDR2 is SQIVND (reference sequence). V lost 4 bases and J lost 4, with 18 bases in between. This CDR3 has 16 amino acids. CDR3 DNA sequence: TGTGCCAGTAGTAATCAGCAGGGGGGAATTTCAGATACGCAGTATTTT. Translating gives CASSNQQGGISDTQYF.

This clonotype was counted many times. This chain uses TRBV9 with TRBJ2-1; no reliable D call. V was pared by 4 bases and J by 7 bases, with 12 bases between. The V gene's germline CDR1 is SGDLS and CDR2 YYNGEE. The CDR3 contains 13 residues. This CDR3 reads CASSPDVYNEQFF. For the CDR3, the DNA is TGTGCCAGCAGCCCTGACGTTTATAATGAGCAGTTCTTC.

This rearrangement joins TRBV12-3 or TRBV12-4 to TRBJ2-1, with a weak D call TRBD1 (5 bases). Trimming took 6 bases from V and 4 from J, leaving 13 bases between them. The CDR3 totals 14 residues. The CDR3 is CASRPETDYNEQFF. For the CDR3, the DNA is TGTGCCAGCAGGCCCGAGACAGATTACAATGAGCAGTTCTTC.

The chain couples TRBV27 to TRBJ1-1, with 8 bases matching TRBD1. The J segment lost 8 bases and the V segment lost 4 bases, leaving 3 bases of the junction unmatched. CDR3 size: 12 residues. Germline CDR1 reads MNHEY; CDR2 reads SMNVEV (reference sequence). CDR3 in DNA: TGTGCCAGCAGTTCCCGGACAGGGGAAGCTTTCTTT. It encodes CASSSRTGEAFF.

The sample holds a few counts of this clonotype. The rearrangement joins TRBV12-3 or TRBV12-4 to TRBJ1-1, with D possibly matching TRBD1 (6 bases). The CDR3 is made up of 13 amino acids. V dropped 4 bases and J dropped 5 bases, with 11 bases sitting between them. This CDR3 reads CASSSGEGTEAFF. The CDR3 region has the DNA TGTGCCAGCAGTTCAGGGGAGGGAACTGAAGCTTTCTTT.

This clonotype has a count of ten or more. The chain couples TRBV6-2 or TRBV6-3 to TRBJ2-1, with 11 bases lining up with TRBD2. Trimming removed 0 bases from V and 5 bases from J; junction bases left unmatched: 9. CDR1 MNHEY and CDR2 SVGEGT come from the germline V gene. This CDR3 has 18 residues. DNA for the CDR3: TGTGCCAGCAGTTACTCTGCTAGCGGGGGGAGGAGGAACAATGAGCAGTTCTTC. Translated, it gives CASSYSASGGRRNNEQFF.

There are a few counts of this clonotype. This chain uses TRBV5-1 with TRBJ2-2; 10 positions agree with TRBD2. The trim removed 3 bases at V and 5 bases at J, leaving 7 bases unmatched. This CDR3 comprises 16 residues. Germline CDR1 reads SGHRS; CDR2 reads YFSETQ. The CDR3 protein is CASSSKLAGLTGELFF. DNA for the CDR3: TGCGCCAGCAGCTCAAAACTAGCGGGGTTAACCGGGGAGCTGTTTTTT.

Ten or more counts support this clonotype. The rearrangement links TRBV7-9 to TRBJ2-3; possibly TRBD1 for D (6 bases). This CDR3 region has 15 residues. Germline values: CDR1 SEHNR, CDR2 FQNEAQ (reference sequence). The V end lost 5 bases, the J end lost 2 bases, and 14 bases lay between the germline ends. CDR3 loop: CASSPGTSTTDTQYF. The CDR3 DNA reads TGTGCCAGCAGCCCCGGGACAAGTACCACAGATACGCAGTATTTT.

This clonotype has ten or more counts. For the CDR3, the DNA is TGTGCCACCAGCAGAGATCGGTTAACAGGAAAACTGTTTTTT. Translated: CATSRDRLTGKLFF. The genes are TRBV15 and TRBJ1-4; the D gene is possibly TRBD1 (5 bases). With 0 bases removed from V and 10 bases from J, the gap between germline ends came to 12 bases. CDR3 length equals 14 residues. The germline V gene has CDR1 LNHNV and CDR2 YYDKDF (reference sequence).

This clonotype was seen at least ten times. This chain connects TRBV20-1 to TRBJ2-7; D gene unclear. The CDR3 is 13 residues long. Germline lookup yields CDR1 DFQATT and CDR2 SNEGSKA (reference sequence). The V gene lost 1 base and the J gene lost 3 bases, with 10 bases spanning the gap. CDR3 region: CSARGHERYEQYV. DNA for the CDR3: TGCAGTGCTAGAGGGCATGAGCGCTACGAGCAGTACGTC.

For the CDR3, the DNA is TGTGCCAGCAGTTACTTTTCGACAGGGCCCAAAAACATTCAGTACTTC. This gives the protein CASSYFSTGPKNIQYF. This sequence joins TRBV6-6 and TRBJ2-4; 7 bases map to TRBD1. This CDR3 is 16 amino acids long. V lost 1 base, J lost 2 bases, and 5 bases stayed unmatched. Germline loops: CDR1 MNHNY, CDR2 SVGAGI (reference sequence).